These T cell receptor beta chains were read from a single sample in a study of cytomegalovirus exposure and HLA in healthy donors. Only in-frame clones appear in the TCRdb table, and some are missing; sequencing was by immunoSEQ multiplex PCR. This repertoire shows about 120,000 clones, roughly 87% found once; its top ten account for more than 1.4%. Sequencing used PBMCs. These receptors came from a woman younger than 35 in good health and CMV-seronegative. CDR3s include the opening cysteine and the closing phenylalanine or tryptophan. D genes are given only for firm matches. Not all rows give a size; the values are once, few, many and, for expanded clones, a class.

d_gene | abundance | j_gene | v_gene | CDR3aa | CDR3nt
TRBD1 | - | TRBJ2-7 | TRBV29-1 | CSAGDSSYEQYF | TGCAGCGCCGGGGACAGCTCCTACGAGCAGTACTTC
TRBD2 | - | TRBJ2-1 | TRBV27 | CASSLIPFLAGGRGEQFF | TGTGCCAGCAGTTTAATCCCTTTTTTAGCGGGAGGCCGCGGTGAGCAGTTCTTC
- | - | TRBJ2-2 | TRBV10-1 | CASSESRHQGELFF | TGCGCCAGCAGTGAGTCGAGACATCAGGGGGAGCTGTTTTTT
TRBD2 | - | TRBJ2-3 | TRBV5-4 | CASSLEVDSGGVTDTQYF | TGTGCCAGCAGCTTGGAGGTTGATAGCGGGGGGGTCACAGATACGCAGTATTTT
- | - | TRBJ2-3 | TRBV7-9 | CASSPTSDTQYF | TGTGCCAGCAGCCCGACTTCAGATACGCAGTATTTT
- | - | TRBJ2-3 | TRBV7-2 | CASSLARPSGDTQYF | TGTGCCAGCAGCTTAGCGAGGCCCTCCGGGGATACGCAGTATTTT
TRBD2 | - | TRBJ2-5 | TRBV6-6 | CASRPRSSGYQETQYF | TGTGCCAGCAGACCCCGGTCTAGCGGGTACCAAGAGACCCAGTACTTC
- | - | TRBJ1-2 | TRBV6-4 | CASSLLPGVRGQVYGYTF | TGTGCCAGCAGCCTCCTCCCCGGGGTTCGGGGTCAAGTGTATGGCTACACCTTC
- | once | TRBJ2-1 | TRBV5-4 | CASSLAADNEQFF | TGTGCCAGCAGCTTGGCAGCGGACAATGAGCAGTTCTTC
- | - | TRBJ1-4 | TRBV19 | CASRKQHEKLFF | TGTGCCAGTAGGAAACAGCATGAAAAACTGTTTTTT
TRBD1 | - | TRBJ2-3 | TRBV5-6 | CASRRRDRSTDTQYF | TGTGCCAGCAGACGTCGGGACAGGAGCACAGATACGCAGTATTTT
- | - | TRBJ1-2 | TRBV29-1 | CSVSLEGNYGYTF | TGCAGCGTTTCCCTGGAGGGGAACTATGGCTACACCTTC
TRBD1 | - | TRBJ1-1 | TRBV2 | CASRGQGFNAEAFF | TGTGCCAGCAGAGGACAGGGGTTTAACGCTGAAGCTTTCTTT
TRBD1 | - | TRBJ2-2 | TRBV10-3 | CAISGTGTGTYTGELFF | TGTGCCATCAGTGGTACCGGGACAGGTACTTACACCGGGGAGCTGTTTTTT
TRBD2 | - | TRBJ2-7 | TRBV10-3 | CAISSGSEYEQYF | TGTGCCATCTCCAGCGGGAGCGAGTACGAGCAGTACTTC
TRBD1 | - | TRBJ2-4 | TRBV2 | CASSEWGRGDSQYF | TGTGCCAGCAGTGAATGGGGGAGAGGGGACAGTCAGTACTTC
TRBD1 | - | TRBJ1-5 | TRBV27 | CAGTGLYQPQHF | TGTGCCGGGACAGGGTTATATCAGCCCCAGCATTTT
- | - | TRBJ1-2 | TRBV27 | CASSSTGLAGGYTF | TGTGCCAGCAGTTCCACAGGGTTAGCTGGTGGCTACACCTTC
TRBD2 | - | TRBJ2-1 | TRBV7-9 | CASSLVLAGLSDEQFF | TGTGCCAGCAGCTTAGTATTAGCGGGCCTTTCTGATGAGCAGTTCTTC
- | - | TRBJ1-6 | TRBV19 | CASSGDTYNSPLHF | TGTGCCAGTAGTGGGGACACATATAATTCACCCCTCCACTTT
TRBD1 | - | TRBJ2-7 | TRBV6-5 | CASRPGTGIAEQYF | TGTGCCAGCAGACCTGGGACAGGAATCGCCGAGCAGTACTTC
TRBD1 | - | TRBJ2-2 | TRBV18 | CASSPSSRGHTGELFF | TGTGCCAGCTCACCGAGTTCCAGGGGGCATACCGGGGAGCTGTTTTTT
- | - | TRBJ2-7 | TRBV11-2 | CASSHPGGTSYEQYF | TGTGCCAGCAGTCACCCCGGAGGCACATCCTACGAGCAGTACTTC
- | - | TRBJ2-5 | TRBV7-2 | CASGWGGETQYF | TGTGCCAGCGGGTGGGGAGGAGAGACCCAGTACTTC
TRBD1 | - | TRBJ2-2 | TRBV10-1 | CASIKDRAKGDTGELFF | TGCGCCAGCATAAAGGACAGGGCGAAGGGGGACACCGGGGAGCTGTTTTTT
- | - | TRBJ2-6 | TRBV5-1 | CASSLGDSRLSGANGLTF | TGCGCCAGCAGCTTGGGCGACAGTCGCCTCTCTGGGGCCAACGGCCTGACTTTC
- | - | TRBJ2-2 | TRBV29-1 | CSVGGGWELFF | TGCAGCGTTGGAGGGGGATGGGAGCTGTTTTTT
- | - | TRBJ2-1 | TRBV6-5 | CASRLGGRTGGQFF | TGTGCCAGCAGGCTGGGGGGCCGCACGGGAGGGCAGTTCTTC
- | - | TRBJ1-2 | TRBV6-4 | CASSEGGGYGYTF | TGTGCCAGCAGCGAAGGGGGGGGCTATGGCTACACCTTC
- | - | TRBJ1-1 | TRBV6-5 | CACRTSGGTEAFF | TGTGCCTGCCGTACAAGTGGGGGGACTGAAGCTTTCTTT
- | - | TRBJ1-5 | TRBV6-1 | CASSERPGSNQPQHF | TGTGCCAGCAGTGAACGCCCAGGGAGCAATCAGCCCCAGCATTTT
TRBD2 | - | TRBJ2-7 | TRBV27 | CASSQLNLAGGPHEQYF | TGTGCCAGCAGCCAACTGAACCTAGCGGGAGGGCCGCACGAGCAGTACTTC
TRBD1 | - | TRBJ2-2 | TRBV6-6 | CASGEDRGRTGELFF | TGTGCCAGCGGCGAGGACAGGGGGCGGACCGGGGAGCTGTTTTTT
TRBD2 | - | TRBJ2-2 | TRBV19 | CASGLAGNTGELFF | TGTGCCAGCGGACTAGCGGGGAACACCGGGGAGCTGTTTTTT
TRBD2 | - | TRBJ2-1 | TRBV4-1 | CASSQEHPAGAFNEQFF | TGCGCCAGCAGCCAAGAGCATCCAGCGGGGGCTTTCAATGAGCAGTTCTTC
TRBD1 | - | TRBJ1-1 | TRBV12-5 | CASGLGDRNTEAFF | TGTGCTAGTGGTTTGGGGGACAGGAACACTGAAGCTTTCTTT
TRBD2 | - | TRBJ2-1 | TRBV27 | CASSLDAGVVTYNEQFF | TGTGCCAGCAGTTTAGACGCGGGAGTTGTCACCTACAATGAGCAGTTCTTC
- | - | TRBJ2-3 | TRBV10-3 | CAIRSGLSTDTQYF | TGTGCCATCAGATCAGGTCTGTCCACAGATACGCAGTATTTT
TRBD2 | - | TRBJ2-5 | TRBV5-1 | CASSHSRRSGRKGGESETQYF | TGCGCCAGCAGCCACTCCAGACGTAGCGGGAGGAAGGGGGGTGAGAGCGAGACCCAGTACTTC
- | - | TRBJ2-3 | TRBV5-1 | CASSFFGLSTDTQYF | TGCGCCAGCAGCTTCTTCGGACTCAGCACAGATACGCAGTATTTT
TRBD2 | - | TRBJ2-1 | TRBV9 | CASSIVPGLAGGPDEQFF | TGTGCCAGCAGCATCGTTCCGGGACTAGCGGGGGGGCCGGATGAGCAGTTCTTC